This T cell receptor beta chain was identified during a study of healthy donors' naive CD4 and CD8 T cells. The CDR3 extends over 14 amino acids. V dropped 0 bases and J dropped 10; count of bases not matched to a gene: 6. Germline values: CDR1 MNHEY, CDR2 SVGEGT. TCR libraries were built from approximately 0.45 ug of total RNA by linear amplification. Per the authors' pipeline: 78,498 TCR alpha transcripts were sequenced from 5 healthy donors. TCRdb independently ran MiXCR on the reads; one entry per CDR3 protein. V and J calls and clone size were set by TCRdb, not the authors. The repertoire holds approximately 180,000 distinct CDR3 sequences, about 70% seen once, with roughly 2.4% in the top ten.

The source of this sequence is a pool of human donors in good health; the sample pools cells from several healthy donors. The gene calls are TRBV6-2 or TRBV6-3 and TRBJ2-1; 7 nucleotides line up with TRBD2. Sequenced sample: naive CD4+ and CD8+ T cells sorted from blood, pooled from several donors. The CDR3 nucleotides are TGTGCCAGCAGTTACTCCGATCTAGCGGAAGAGCAGTTCTTC. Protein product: CASSYSDLAEEQFF.